This TCR beta chain was recorded in a study of OX40 agonist ivuxolimab in advanced cancers. Regarding the complete study: Ivuxolimab was an agonistic, fully human IgG2 monoclonal antibody directed against OX40 (CD134), a costimulatory receptor. Intravenous ivuxolimab was administered to patients every 2 weeks at six dose levels: 0.01, 0.1, 0.3, 1.5, 3 and 10 mg/kg. Among the roughly 50 dose-escalation patients, some 20 had hepatocellular carcinoma, about 15 melanoma, 9 renal cell carcinoma and 9 head and neck cancer. In the dose-escalation cohort, more than 75% of patients were male, and the mean age was approximately 64 years, with a range of 23 to 79. Patients were allowed to have had prior anti-PD-1, anti-PD-L1 or anti-CTLA-4 therapy, and 40% to 45% of the dose-escalation patients had been treated with checkpoint inhibitors. Partial responses occurred in three dose-escalation patients, of whom one had hepatocellular carcinoma and two had cutaneous melanoma. The point of sequencing TCRbeta in the periphery was to test whether ivuxolimab changed TCR sequence diversity and drove clonal T-cell expansion. The paper describes the monotherapy dose-escalation part (N ≈ 49 patients) of the phase I trial of ivuxolimab.

Patients with autoimmune disease history or receiving systemic immunosuppression were excluded from the trial. Peripheral blood for TCR sequencing was collected from all dose cohorts at baseline, on cycle 4 day 1, and on cycle 7 day 1. The samples were taken from a phase I, first-in-human, multicenter, open-label dose-escalation trial of ivuxolimab. Adults with locally advanced or metastatic melanoma, renal cell carcinoma, hepatocellular carcinoma or head and neck squamous cell carcinoma were enrolled in the trial. Before TCR sequencing, CD4+ T cells and CD8+ T cells were sorted from peripheral blood as separate populations. Overall study outcomes, separate from this receptor: Partial responders in the 0.1-3.0 mg/kg groups had among the lowest normalized peripheral clonal expansion, especially among CD8+ T cells. After ivuxolimab, more expanded clones were found on average in CD8+ T cells than in CD4+ T cells. The antigen specificity of the clonally expanded peripheral T cells was not determined. At doses of 0.1 to 3.0 mg/kg, clonal expansion of both CD4+ and CD8+ T cells in blood was seen between baseline and week 6. Low levels of normalized T-cell clonal expansion were also seen in some nonresponding patients.

For sequencing of the TCRbeta CDR3 region, genomic DNA was extracted from the sorted cells. TCRbeta CDR3 regions were sequenced using the immunoSEQ Assay. TCRdb stores this immuneACCESS table with in-frame sequences only. Part of the clones is absent; in the studies checked, under half of the shortfall reflects unresolved V genes, and no reason is known for the rest. The sample table contains about 93,000 clones; only one count was recorded for about 91% of them. The ten most abundant clones make up roughly 0.5% of the sample. Comments on this clone: Its antigen remains unidentified. Qualities for individual bases were not recorded, and no much larger clone is one base off.

This TCR came from an adult with an advanced solid tumor such as melanoma, head and neck, liver or kidney cancer. The sequences come from CD4+ or CD8+ T cells sorted from blood, collected in a trial of the OX40 agonist ivuxolimab.

In nucleotide form, the sequence is TGTGCCAGCAGCTCAGGACTAGCGGGACCCTACAATGAGCAGTTCTTC. Its protein reads: CASSSGLAGPYNEQFF. The chain employs TRBV7-2 and TRBJ2-1; 12 central bases correspond to TRBD2. Sequences SGHTA (CDR1) and FQGNSA (CDR2) are obtained from the germline V gene. From V the trimming removes 4 bases and from J it removes 2 bases, while the gene matches leave 3 bases of the junction unaccounted for. Including cysteine and phenylalanine, the CDR3 has 16 amino acids. Of all the DNA, just the CDR3 is kept, 48 bases in frame from base 1.